This TCR beta chain appears in the sequencing data of a study of molecular identifiers for immune sequencing clone quantification. Whole-study context: In replicates, the authors split RNA from about 20,000 or 100,000 naive CD8 cells five ways and sequenced four.

This clonotype was counted ten times or more. From the PCR reads, TCRdb called clonotypes with MiXCR, one entry per CDR3 protein. The table has about 320,000 distinct CDR3 sequences, about 21% seen once; the top ten hold approximately 0.85%. The CDR3 has 14 amino acids. Germline CDR1 is MNHEY and CDR2 is SVGAGI. The junction had 7 bases not matched to a gene; V was cut back by 6 bases and J by 4 bases. The rearrangement joins TRBV6-5 to TRBJ1-2; 8 bases are shared with TRBD1. This TCR derives from a human donor in good health. Some libraries in this study had Jurkat cell RNA spiked in. The specimen sequenced was naive CD8+ T cells from blood, with Jurkat cell RNA spiked in. Described subset: FACS-sorted CD8+CD4-CCR7+CD45RA+ naive T cells. CDR3 DNA sequence: TGTGCCAGCAGCCCGGGACAGGAGTTCTATGGCTACACCTTC. Protein product: CASSPGQEFYGYTF.